Listed below are T cell receptor beta chains from one sample, sequenced in a study of T cell changes during pregnancy in multiple sclerosis. Sequencing was performed with immunoSEQ multiplex PCR; in TCRdb, only in-frame clones are kept and a portion is missing. The sample gives just under 80,000 clones, around 93% of which show up once; approximately 0.75% is in the top ten. Source: peripheral blood, taken in the second trimester of pregnancy. The receptors shown here come from a female donor in good health, enrolled as a control in a pregnancy study. Both conserved end residues are part of each CDR3.

v_call | cdr3_aa
TRBV9 | CASSIRETVSYEQYF
TRBV6-1 | CASSFTGVGELFF
TRBV19 | CASTETDSIGPQHF
TRBV7-3 | CASSPGLAGGQFF
TRBV6-1 | CASSDRQGTTAYYGYTF
TRBV4-1 | CASSQDPGGRGAFF
TRBV7-2 | CASSLDGQVWSLHF
TRBV20-1 | CSGTGSYEQYF
TRBV5-1 | CASSPGWGDQETQYF
TRBV7-2 | CASSLSEGELWYGYTF
TRBV18 | CASSPFTGPSGGAWEQYF
TRBV30 | CAWTRGPSFTDTQYF
TRBV18 | CASSQGTGGEETQYF
TRBV4-2 | CASSQVMDRGTGELFF
TRBV19 | CASLQGGTEAFF
TRBV30 | CAGGRGITEAFF
TRBV6-1 | CASSGDYSNQPQHF
TRBV29-1 | CSVSGTVYNEQFF
TRBV6-5 | CATVAEVSYEQYF
TRBV19 | CASSPRTGLSQETQYF
TRBV5-1 | CASSLATTDLNTEAFF
TRBV19 | CASSIGWGSGASTDTQYF
TRBV28 | CASSVSYEQYF
TRBV27 | CASSRTSGNNEQFF
TRBV27 | CASSLTGGMDPYNSPLHF
TRBV5-1 | CASSLDRNNEQFF
TRBV7-2 | CASSSSRQWNSPLHF
TRBV5-1 | CASSLERGGRDEQFF
TRBV4-1 | CASSLGSGGARTDTQYF
TRBV4-2 | CASSQEAGNPSHNYGYTF
TRBV9 | CASSTGGSYEQYF
TRBV19 | CASTLGLGDTGELFF
TRBV19 | CASRPGQGNEKLFF
TRBV7-9 | CASSLGARGELFF